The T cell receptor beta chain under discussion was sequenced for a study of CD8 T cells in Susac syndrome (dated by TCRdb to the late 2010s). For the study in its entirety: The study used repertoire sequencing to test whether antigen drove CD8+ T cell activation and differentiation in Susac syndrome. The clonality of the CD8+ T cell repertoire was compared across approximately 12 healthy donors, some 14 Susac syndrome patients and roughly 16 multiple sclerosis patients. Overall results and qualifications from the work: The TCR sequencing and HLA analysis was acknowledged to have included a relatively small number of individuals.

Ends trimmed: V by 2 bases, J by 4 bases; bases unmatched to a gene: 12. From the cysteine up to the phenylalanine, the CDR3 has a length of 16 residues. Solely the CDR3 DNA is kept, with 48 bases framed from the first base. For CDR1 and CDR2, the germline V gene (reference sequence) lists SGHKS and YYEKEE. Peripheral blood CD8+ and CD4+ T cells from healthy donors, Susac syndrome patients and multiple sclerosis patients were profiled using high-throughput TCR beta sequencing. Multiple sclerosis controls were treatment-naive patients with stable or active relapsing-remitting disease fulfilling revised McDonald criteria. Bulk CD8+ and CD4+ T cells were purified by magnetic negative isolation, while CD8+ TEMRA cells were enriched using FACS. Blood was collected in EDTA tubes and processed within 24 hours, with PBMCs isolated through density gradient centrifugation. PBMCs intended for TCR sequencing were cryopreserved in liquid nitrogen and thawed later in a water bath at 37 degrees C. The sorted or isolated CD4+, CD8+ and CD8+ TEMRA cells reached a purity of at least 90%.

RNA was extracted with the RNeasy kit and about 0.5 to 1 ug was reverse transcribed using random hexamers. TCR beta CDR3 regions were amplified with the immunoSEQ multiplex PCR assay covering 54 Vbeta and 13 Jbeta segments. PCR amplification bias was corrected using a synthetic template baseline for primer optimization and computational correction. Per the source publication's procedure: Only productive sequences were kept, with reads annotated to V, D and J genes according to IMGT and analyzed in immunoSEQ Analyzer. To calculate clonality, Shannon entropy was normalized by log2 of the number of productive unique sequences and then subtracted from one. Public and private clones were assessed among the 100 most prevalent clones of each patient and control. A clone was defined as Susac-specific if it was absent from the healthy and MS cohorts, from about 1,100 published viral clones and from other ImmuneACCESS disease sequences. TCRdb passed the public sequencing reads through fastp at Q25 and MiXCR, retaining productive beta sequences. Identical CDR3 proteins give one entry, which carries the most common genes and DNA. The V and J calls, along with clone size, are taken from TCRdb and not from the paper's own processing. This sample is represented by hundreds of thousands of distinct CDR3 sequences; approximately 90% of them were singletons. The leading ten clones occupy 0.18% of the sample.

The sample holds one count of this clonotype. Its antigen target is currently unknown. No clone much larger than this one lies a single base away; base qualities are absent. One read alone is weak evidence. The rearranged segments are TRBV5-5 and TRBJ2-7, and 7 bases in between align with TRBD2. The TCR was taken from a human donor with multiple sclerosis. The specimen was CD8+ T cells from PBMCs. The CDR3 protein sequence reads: CASSFSPGTTMYEQYF. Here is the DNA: TGTGCCAGCAGCTTTTCACCCGGGACTACAATGTACGAGCAGTACTTC.